This T cell receptor (beta chain) is drawn from a study of identical twins. This clonotype was observed a single time. MiXCR was run by TCRdb on the 5' RACE reads, yielding one entry per CDR3 protein. The repertoire consists of about 180 distinct CDR3 sequences, with approximately 95% occurring once and the leading ten covering about a sixth. The V end lost 5 bases, the J end lost 2 bases, and 12 bases lay between the germline ends. This CDR3 comprises 13 residues. Germline lookup yields CDR1 DFQATT and CDR2 SNEGSKA (reference sequence). The sequenced sample consisted of memory (CD45RO+) T cells sorted from blood. The chain couples TRBV20-1 to TRBJ2-5, with D possibly called TRBD1 or TRBD2 (5 bases each). The TCR was taken from a woman younger than 35 in good health. This table probably holds off-target reads from a library built for another chain. CDR3: CSAAGPGQETQYF. DNA of the CDR3: TGCAGTGCTGCAGGGCCGGGGCAAGAGACCCAGTACTTC.